This TCR beta chain came from a study of identical twins. Whole-study findings and limits: Abundant beta clonotypes from cord blood bore fewer insertions; memory repertoires lacked this pattern. Sequences that were beta out-of-frame showed weaker excess twin sharing. Excess low generation probability was seen in twin-shared out-of-frame alpha sequences.

As to this clonotype: Antigen: not known.

TCRdb independently ran MiXCR on the 5' RACE reads; one entry per CDR3 protein. This table holds about 460,000 distinct CDR3 sequences, more than 13% found once. The CDR3 runs to 13 residues. Germline CDR1 reads SNHLY; CDR2 reads FYNNEI. Trimming cost V 5 bases and J 6 bases; bases outside gene matches: 2. This sample was also put to use in a study of yellow fever vaccine responses in identical twins.

The sequence was obtained from a woman between 18 and 30 years old in good health. The sequenced material came from CD4+ T cells sorted from blood. V and J are TRBV2 and TRBJ2-7; 12 bases fit TRBD2. As DNA, the CDR3 is TGTGCCAGCAGTATGACTAGCGGGAGCGAGCAGTACTTC. Translated: CASSMTSGSEQYF.